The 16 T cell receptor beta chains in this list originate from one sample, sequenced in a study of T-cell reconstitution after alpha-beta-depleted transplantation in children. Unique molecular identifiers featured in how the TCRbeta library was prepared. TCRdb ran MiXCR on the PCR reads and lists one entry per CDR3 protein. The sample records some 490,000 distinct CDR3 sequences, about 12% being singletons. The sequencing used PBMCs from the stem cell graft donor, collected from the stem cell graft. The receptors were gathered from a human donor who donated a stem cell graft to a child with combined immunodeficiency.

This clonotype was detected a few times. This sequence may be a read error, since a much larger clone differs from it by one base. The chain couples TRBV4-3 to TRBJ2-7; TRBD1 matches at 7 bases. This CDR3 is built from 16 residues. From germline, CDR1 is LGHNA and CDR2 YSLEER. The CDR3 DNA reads TGCGCCAGCAGCCAAGGGCAGGGGGACCCCTCCTGCGAGCAGTACTTC. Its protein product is CASSQGQGDPSCEQYF.

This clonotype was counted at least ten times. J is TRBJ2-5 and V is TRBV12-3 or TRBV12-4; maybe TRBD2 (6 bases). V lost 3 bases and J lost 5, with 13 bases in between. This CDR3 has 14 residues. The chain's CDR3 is CASSLWLASETQYF. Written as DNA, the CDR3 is TGTGCCAGCAGTTTGTGGCTAGCGTCTGAGACCCAGTACTTC.

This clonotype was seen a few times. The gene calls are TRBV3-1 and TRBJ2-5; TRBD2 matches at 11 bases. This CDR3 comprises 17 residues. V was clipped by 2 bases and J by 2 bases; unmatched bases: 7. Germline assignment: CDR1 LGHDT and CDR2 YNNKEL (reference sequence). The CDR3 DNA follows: TGTGCCAGCAGCCAAAGAGCTAGCGGGGGGCCACAAGAGACCCAGTACTTC. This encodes CASSQRASGGPQETQYF.

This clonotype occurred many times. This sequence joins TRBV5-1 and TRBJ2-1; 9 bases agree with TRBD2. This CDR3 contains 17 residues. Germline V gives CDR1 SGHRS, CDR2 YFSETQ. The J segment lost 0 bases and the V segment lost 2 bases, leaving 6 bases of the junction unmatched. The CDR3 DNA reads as TGCGCCAGCAGCTTTAGCGGGGGCCTAAGCTCCTACAATGAGCAGTTCTTC. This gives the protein CASSFSGGLSSYNEQFF.

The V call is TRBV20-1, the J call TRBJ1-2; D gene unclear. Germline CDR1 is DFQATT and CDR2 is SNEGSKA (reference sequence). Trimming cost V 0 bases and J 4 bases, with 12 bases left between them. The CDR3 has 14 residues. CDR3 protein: CSAREPVQFYGYTF. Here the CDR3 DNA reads TGCAGTGCTAGAGAACCAGTACAGTTCTATGGCTACACCTTC.

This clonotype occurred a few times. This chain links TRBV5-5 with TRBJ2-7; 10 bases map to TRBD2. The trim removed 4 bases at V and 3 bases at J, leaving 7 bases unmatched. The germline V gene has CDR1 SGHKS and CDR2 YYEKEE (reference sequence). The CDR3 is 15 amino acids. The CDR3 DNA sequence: TGTGCCAGCAGCCCAGCCGGGACTAGCGTCTACGAGCAGTACTTC. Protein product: CASSPAGTSVYEQYF.

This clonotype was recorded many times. CDR3 sequence (DNA): TGTGCCAGCAGTTTAACGAATCAGGGACAAGAGACCCAGTACTTC. Protein: CASSLTNQGQETQYF. J is TRBJ2-5 and V is TRBV12-3 or TRBV12-4; D possibly corresponds to TRBD1 (5 bases). This CDR3 has 15 residues. Trimming shortened V by 2 bases and J by 2 bases, and 12 bases separated the two germline ends.

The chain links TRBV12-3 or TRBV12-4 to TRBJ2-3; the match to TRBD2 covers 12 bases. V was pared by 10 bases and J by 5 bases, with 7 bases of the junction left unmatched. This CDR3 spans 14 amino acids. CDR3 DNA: TGTGCCATCTGGACTAGCGGGATCGAAGATACGCAGTATTTT. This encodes CAIWTSGIEDTQYF.

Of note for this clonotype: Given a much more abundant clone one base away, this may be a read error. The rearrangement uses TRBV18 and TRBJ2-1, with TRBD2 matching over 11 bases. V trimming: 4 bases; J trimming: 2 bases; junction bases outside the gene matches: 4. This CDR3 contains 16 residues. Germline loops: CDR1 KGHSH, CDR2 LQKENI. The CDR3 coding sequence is TGTGCCAGCTCACTACGACTAGCGGGGACCTACAATGAGCAGTTCTTC. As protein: CASSLRLAGTYNEQFF.

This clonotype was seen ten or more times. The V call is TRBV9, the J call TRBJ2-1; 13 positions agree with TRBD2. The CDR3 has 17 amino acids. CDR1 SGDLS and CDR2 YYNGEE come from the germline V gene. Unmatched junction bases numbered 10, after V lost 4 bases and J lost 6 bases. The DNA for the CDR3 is TGTGCCAGCAGCCCACTAAGTCGGACTAGCGGGGGCAATGAGCAGTTCTTC. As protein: CASSPLSRTSGGNEQFF.

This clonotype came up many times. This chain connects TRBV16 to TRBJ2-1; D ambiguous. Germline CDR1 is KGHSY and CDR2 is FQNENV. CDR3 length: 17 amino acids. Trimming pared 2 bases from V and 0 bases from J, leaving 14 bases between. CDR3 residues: CASSQEVGRSSYNEQFF. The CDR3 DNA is TGTGCCAGCAGCCAAGAGGTCGGCAGGAGCTCCTACAATGAGCAGTTCTTC.

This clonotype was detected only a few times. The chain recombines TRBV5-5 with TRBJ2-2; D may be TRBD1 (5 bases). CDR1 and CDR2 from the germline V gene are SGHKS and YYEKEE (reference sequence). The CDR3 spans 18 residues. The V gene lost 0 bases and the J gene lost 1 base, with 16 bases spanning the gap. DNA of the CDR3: TGTGCCAGCAGCTTGGGGATCAAGACAGCCGTGAACACCGGGGAGCTGTTTTTT. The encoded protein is CASSLGIKTAVNTGELFF.

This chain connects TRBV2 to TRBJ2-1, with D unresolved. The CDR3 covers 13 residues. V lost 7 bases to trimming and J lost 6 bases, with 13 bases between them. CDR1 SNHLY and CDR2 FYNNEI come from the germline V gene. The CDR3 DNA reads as TGTGCCAGCAAGGAGATCCGCGGCAATGAGCAGTTCTTC. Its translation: CASKEIRGNEQFF.

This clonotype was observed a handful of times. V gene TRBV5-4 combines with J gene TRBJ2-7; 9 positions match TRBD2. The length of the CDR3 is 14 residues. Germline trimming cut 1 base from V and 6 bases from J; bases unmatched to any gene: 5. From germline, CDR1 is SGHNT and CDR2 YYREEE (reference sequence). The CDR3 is CASSLSSGRIEQYF. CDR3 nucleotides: TGTGCCAGCAGCTTGTCCAGCGGGAGGATCGAGCAGTACTTC.

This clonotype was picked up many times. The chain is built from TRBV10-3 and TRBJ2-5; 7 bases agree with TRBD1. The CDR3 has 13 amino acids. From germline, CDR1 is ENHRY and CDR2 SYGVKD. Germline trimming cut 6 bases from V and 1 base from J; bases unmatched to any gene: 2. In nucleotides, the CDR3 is TGTGCCATCAGGGGGGACAGCCAAGAGACCCAGTACTTC. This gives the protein CAIRGDSQETQYF.

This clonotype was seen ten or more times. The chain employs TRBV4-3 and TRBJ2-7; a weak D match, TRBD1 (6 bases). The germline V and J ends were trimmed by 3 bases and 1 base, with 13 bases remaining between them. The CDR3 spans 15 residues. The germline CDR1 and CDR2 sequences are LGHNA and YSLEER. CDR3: CASSHDRLTSYEQYF. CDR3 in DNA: TGCGCCAGCAGCCATGACAGGCTAACATCCTACGAGCAGTACTTC.